What follows describes a single T cell receptor (beta chain). Authors' processing steps: Amplification of reference gene primers was used by the study to estimate nucleated cell counts. Clones were sequenced by immunoSEQ multiplex PCR, and TCRdb holds only the in-frame ones, with some missing. The DNA gave D and trimming, while V, J and clone size come from that table. The sample has some 35,000 clones, about 88% seen once; the top ten hold 30% to 35%. These data belong to a study of blood T cell repertoires in COVID-19. Study-level background: Researchers got acute and convalescent COVID-19 samples from the United States, Italy and Spain. In each case, the material was cDNA or gDNA derived from T cells, B-cell-depleted T cells, or PBMCs.

The source material was peripheral blood. This TCR was sampled from a man between 65 and 79 years old with active COVID-19.

In DNA form, the CDR3 reads TGTGCCACCAGTGATTTGGATGCTAGCGGGAACACAGATACGCAGTATTTT. The encoded protein is CATSDLDASGNTDTQYF. The rearrangement uses TRBV24-1 and TRBJ2-3; 9 bases match TRBD2. The CDR3 totals 17 residues. CDR1 and CDR2 (germline): KGHDR, SFDVKD. V was clipped by 0 bases and J by 2 bases; unmatched bases: 5.